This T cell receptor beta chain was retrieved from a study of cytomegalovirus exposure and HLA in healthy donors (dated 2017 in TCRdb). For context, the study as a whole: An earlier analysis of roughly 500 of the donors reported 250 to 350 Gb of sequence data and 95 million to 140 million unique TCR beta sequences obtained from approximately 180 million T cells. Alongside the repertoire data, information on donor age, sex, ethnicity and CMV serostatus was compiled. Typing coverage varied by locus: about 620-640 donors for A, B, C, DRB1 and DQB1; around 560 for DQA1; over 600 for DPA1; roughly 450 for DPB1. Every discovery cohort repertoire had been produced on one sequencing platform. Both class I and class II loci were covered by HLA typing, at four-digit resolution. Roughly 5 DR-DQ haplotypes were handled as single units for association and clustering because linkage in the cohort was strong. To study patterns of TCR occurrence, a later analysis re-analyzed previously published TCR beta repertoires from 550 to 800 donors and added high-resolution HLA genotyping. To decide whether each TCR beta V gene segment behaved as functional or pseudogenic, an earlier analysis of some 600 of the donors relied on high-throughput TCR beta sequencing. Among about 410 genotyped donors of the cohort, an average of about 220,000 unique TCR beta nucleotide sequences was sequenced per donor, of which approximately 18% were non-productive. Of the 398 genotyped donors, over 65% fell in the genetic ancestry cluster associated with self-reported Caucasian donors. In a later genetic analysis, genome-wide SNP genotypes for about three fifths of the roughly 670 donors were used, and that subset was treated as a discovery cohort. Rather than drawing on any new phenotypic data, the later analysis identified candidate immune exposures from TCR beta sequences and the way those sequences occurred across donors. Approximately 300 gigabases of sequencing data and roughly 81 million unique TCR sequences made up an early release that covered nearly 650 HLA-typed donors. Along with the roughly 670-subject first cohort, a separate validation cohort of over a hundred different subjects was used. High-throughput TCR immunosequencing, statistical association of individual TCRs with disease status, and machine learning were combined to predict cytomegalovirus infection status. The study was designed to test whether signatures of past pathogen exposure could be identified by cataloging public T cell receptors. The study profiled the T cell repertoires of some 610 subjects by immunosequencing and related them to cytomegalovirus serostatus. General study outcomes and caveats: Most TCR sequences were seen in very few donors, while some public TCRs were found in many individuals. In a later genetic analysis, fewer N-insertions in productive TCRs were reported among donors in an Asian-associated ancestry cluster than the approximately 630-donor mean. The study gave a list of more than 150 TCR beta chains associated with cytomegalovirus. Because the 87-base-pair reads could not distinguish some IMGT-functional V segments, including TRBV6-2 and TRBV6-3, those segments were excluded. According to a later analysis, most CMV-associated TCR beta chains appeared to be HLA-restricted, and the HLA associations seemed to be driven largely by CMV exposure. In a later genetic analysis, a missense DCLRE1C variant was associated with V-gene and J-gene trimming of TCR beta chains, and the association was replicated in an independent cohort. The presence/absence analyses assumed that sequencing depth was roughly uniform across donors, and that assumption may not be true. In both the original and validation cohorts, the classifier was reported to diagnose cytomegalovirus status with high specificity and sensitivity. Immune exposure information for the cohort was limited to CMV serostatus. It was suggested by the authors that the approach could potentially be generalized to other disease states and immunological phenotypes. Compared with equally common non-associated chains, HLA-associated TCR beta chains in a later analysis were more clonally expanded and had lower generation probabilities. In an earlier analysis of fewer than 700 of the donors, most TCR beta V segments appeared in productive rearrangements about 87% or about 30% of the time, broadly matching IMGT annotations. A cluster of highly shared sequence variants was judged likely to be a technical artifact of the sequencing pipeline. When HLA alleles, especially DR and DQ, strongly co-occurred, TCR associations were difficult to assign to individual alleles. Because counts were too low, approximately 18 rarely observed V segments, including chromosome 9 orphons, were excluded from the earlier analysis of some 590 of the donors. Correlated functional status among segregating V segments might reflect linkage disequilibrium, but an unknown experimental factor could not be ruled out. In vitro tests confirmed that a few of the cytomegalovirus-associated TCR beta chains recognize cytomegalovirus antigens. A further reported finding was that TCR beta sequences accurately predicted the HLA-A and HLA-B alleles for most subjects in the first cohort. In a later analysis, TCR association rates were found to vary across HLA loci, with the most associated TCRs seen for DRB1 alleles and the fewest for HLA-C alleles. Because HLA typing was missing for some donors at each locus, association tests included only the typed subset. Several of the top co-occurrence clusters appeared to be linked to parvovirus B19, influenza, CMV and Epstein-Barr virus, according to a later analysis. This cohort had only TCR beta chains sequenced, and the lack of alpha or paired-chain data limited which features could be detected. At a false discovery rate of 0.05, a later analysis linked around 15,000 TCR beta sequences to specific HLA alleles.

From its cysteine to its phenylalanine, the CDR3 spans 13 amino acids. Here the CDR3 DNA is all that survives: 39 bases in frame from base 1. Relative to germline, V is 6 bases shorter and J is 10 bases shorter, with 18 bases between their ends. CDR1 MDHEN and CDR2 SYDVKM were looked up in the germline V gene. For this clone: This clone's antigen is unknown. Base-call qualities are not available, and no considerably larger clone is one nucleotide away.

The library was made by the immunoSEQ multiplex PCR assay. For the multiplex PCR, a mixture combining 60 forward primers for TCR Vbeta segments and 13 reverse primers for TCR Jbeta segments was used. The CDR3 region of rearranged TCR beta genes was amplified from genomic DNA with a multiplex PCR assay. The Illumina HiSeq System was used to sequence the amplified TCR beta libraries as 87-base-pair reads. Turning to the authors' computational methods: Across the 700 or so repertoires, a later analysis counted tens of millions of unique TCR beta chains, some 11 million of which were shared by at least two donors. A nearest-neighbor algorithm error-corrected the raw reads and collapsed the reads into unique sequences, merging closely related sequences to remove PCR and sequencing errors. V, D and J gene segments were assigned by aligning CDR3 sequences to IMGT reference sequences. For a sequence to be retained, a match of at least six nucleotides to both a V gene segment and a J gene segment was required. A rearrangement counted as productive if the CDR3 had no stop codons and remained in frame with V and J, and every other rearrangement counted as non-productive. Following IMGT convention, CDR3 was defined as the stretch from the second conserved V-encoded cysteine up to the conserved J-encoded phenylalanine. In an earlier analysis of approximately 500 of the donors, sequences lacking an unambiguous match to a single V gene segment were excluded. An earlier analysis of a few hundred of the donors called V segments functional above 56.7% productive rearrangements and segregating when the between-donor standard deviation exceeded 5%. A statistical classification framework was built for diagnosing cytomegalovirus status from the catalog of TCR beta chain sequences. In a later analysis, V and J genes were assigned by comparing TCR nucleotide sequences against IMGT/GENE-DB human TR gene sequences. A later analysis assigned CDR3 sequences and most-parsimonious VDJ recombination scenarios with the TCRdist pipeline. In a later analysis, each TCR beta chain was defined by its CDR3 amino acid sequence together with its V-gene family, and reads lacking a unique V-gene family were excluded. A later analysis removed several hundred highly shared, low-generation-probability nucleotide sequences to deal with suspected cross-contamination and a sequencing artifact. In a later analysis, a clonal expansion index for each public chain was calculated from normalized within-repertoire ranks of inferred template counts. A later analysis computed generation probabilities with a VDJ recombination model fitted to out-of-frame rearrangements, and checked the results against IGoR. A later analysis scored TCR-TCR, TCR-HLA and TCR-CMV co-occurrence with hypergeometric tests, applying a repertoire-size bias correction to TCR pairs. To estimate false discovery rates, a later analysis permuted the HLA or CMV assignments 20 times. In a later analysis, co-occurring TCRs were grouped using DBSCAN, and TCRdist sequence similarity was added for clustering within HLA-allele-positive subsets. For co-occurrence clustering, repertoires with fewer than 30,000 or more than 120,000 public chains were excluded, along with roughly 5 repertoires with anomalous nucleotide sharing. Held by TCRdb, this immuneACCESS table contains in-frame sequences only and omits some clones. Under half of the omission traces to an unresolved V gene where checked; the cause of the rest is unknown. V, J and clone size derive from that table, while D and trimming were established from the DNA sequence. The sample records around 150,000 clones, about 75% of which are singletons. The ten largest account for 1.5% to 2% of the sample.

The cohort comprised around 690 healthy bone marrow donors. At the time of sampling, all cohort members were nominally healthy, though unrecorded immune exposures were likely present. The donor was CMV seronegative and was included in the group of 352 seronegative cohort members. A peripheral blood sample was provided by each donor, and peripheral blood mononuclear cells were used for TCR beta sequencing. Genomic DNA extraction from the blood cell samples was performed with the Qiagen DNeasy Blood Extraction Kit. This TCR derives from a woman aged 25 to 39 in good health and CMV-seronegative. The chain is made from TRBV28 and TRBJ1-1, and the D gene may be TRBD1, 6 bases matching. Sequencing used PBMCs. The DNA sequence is TGTGCCAGCAGAGTGACAGGCCGGTTGGTAGCTTTCTTT. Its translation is CASRVTGRLVAFF. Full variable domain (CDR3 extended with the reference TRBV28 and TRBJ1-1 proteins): DVKVTQSSRYLVKRTGEKVFLECVQDMDHENMFWYRQDPGLGLRLIYFSYDVKMKEKGDIPEGYSVSREKKERFSLILESASTNQTSMYLCASRVTGRLVAFFGQGTRLTVV.